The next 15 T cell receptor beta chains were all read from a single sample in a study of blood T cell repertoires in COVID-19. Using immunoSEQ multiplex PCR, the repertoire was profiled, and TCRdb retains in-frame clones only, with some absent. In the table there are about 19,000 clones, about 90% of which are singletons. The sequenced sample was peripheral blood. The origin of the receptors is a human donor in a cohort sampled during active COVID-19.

This CDR3 is CASRTGGGNQPQHF. DNA for the CDR3: TGTGCCAGCAGGACAGGGGGAGGCAATCAGCCCCAGCATTTT. The chain uses TRBV27 and TRBJ1-5; TRBD1 aligns across 9 bases. From germline, CDR1 is MNHEY and CDR2 SMNVEV (reference sequence). This CDR3 is 14 amino acids long. The J segment lost 2 bases and the V segment lost 6 bases, leaving 2 bases of the junction unmatched.

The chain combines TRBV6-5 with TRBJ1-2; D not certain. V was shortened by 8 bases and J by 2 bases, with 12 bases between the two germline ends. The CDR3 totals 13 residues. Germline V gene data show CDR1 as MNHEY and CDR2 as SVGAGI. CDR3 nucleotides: TGTGCCAGCGGTAGGCCAGGAAACTATGGCTACACCTTC. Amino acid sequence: CASGRPGNYGYTF.

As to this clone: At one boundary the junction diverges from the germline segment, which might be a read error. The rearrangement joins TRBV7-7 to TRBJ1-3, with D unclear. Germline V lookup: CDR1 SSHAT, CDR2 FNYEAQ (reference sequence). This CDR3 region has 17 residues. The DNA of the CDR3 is TGTGCTAGCAGCTTACCCGGCGGGTCGTCTTCTGGAAACACCATATATTTT. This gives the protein CASSLPGGSSSGNTIYF. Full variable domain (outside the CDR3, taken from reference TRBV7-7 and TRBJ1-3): GAGVSQSPRYKVTKRGQDVTLRCDPISSHATLYWYQQALGQGPEFLTYFNYEAQPDKSGLPSDRFSAERPEGSISTLTIQRTEQRDSAMYRCASSLPGGSSSGNTIYFGEGSWLTVV.

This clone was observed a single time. The CDR3 region has the DNA TGTGCCATCAGTGGCTCGGGGTTCGGGGCCAACGTCCTGACTTTC. This codes for CAISGSGFGANVLTF. The chain carries TRBV10-3 and TRBJ2-6; possible D gene TRBD2, 5 bases. This CDR3 spans 15 amino acids. The germline V gene has CDR1 ENHRY and CDR2 SYGVKD. Trimming shortened V by 4 bases and J by 4 bases, and 11 bases separated the two germline ends.

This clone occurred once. CDR3 coding DNA: TGTGCCAGCAGACGAGTTTGGAACACTGAAGCTTTCTTT. Translating gives CASRRVWNTEAFF. The chain combines TRBV6-5 with TRBJ1-1; D is uncertain. CDR1 is MNHEY, CDR2 SVGAGI, per germline. The CDR3 spans 13 residues. The ends were cut back, 6 bases at V and 1 base at J, with 9 bases in the middle.

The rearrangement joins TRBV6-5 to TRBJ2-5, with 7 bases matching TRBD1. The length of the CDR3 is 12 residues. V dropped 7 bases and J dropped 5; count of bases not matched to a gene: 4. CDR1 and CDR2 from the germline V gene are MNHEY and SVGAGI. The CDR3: CASIRGRETQYF. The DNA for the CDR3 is TGTGCCAGCATAAGGGGGCGGGAGACCCAGTACTTC.

CDR3 sequence: CASSYRREAGYTF. DNA for the CDR3: TGTGCCAGCAGTTACCGCAGGGAGGCTGGCTACACCTTC. The genes are TRBV6-5 and TRBJ1-2; TRBD1 is a possible D gene (5 bases). Germline-derived CDR1 and CDR2 are MNHEY and SVGAGI. The CDR3 loop spans 13 amino acids. With 2 bases removed from V and 7 bases from J, the gap between germline ends came to 11 bases.

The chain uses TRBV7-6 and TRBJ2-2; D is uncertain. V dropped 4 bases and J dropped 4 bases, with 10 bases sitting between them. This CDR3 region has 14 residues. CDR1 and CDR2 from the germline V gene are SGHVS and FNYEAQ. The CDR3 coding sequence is TGTGCCAGCAGCTATATGTCGGGCACCGGGGAGCTGTTTTTT. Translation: CASSYMSGTGELFF.

Written as DNA, the CDR3 is TGTGCCAGCAGTGCTGACAGGGTAAACTCTGGGGCCAACGTCCTGACTTTC. Protein: CASSADRVNSGANVLTF. The chain is built from TRBV5-6 and TRBJ2-6, with 7 bases fitting TRBD1. CDR3 size: 17 residues. Germline V gives CDR1 SGHDT, CDR2 YYEEEE. Losses at the gene ends were 5 bases for V and 0 bases for J; bases not matched to a gene: 8.

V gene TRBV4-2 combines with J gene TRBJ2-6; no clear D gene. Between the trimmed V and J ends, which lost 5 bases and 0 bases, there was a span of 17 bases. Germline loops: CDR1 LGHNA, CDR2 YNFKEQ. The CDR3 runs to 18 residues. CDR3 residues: CASSYSGSGLSGANVLTF. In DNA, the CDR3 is TGTGCCAGCAGCTACTCCGGATCTGGGCTCTCTGGGGCCAACGTCCTGACTTTC.

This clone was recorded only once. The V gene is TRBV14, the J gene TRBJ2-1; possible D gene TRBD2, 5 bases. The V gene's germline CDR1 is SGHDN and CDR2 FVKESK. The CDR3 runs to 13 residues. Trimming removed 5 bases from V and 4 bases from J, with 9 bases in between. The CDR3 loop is CASSAGSYNEQFF. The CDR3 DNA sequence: TGTGCCAGCAGCGCGGGCTCTTACAATGAGCAGTTCTTC.

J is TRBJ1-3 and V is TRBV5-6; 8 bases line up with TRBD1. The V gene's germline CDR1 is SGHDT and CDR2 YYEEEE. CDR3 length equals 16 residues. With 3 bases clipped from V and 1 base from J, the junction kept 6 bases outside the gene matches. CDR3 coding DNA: TGTGCCAGCAGCTCCCCCGACAGGGGTTCTGGAAACACCATATATTTT. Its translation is CASSSPDRGSGNTIYF.

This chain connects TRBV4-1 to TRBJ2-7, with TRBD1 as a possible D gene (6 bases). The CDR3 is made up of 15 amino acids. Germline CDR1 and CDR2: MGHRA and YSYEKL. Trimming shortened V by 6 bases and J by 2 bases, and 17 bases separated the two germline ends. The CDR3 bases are TGCGCCAGCAGTCTAACAGGGCAAGAAACCTACGAGCAGTACTTC. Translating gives CASSLTGQETYEQYF.

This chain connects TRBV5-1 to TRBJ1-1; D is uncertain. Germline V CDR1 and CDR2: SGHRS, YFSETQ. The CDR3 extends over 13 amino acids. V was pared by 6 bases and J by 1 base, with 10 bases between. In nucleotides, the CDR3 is TGCGCCAGCACCCTAGACCGGAACACTGAAGCTTTCTTT. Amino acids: CASTLDRNTEAFF.

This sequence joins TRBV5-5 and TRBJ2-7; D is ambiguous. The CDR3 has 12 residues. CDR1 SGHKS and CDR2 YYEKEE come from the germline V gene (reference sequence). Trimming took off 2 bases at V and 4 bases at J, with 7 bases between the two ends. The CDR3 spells CASSFSEYEQYF. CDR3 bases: TGTGCCAGCAGCTTCTCCGAGTACGAGCAGTACTTC. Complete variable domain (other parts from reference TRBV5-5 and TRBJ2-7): DAGVTQSPTHLIKTRGQQVTLRCSPISGHKSVSWYQQVLGQGPQFIFQYYEKEERGRGNFPDRFSARQFPNYSSELNVNALLLGDSALYLCASSFSEYEQYFGPGTRLTVT.